This T cell receptor beta chain is from a study of neoadjuvant anti-PD-1 for oral cavity cancer. Study overall: Patients mostly received three to four biweekly nivolumab doses at 3 mg/kg before surgery.

The method was immunoSEQ multiplex PCR; TCRdb's version includes in-frame clones alone and lacks a portion of them. This sample yields tens of thousands of clones, of which 80% to 90% are seen a single time; 3% to 3.5% belongs to the top ten. The CDR3 consists of 14 residues. Losses at the gene ends were 5 bases for V and 6 bases for J; bases not matched to a gene: 9. Germline V lookup: CDR1 MNHNY, CDR2 SVGAGI (reference sequence). The specimen was PBMCs, collected before nivolumab (anti-PD-1) treatment. The chain uses TRBV6-6 and TRBJ2-7; 8 nucleotides match TRBD2. This receptor was obtained from a person between 35 and 79 years old with oral cavity squamous cell carcinoma. The CDR3 region is CASSSSGTLSEQYF. In DNA, the CDR3 is TGTGCCAGCAGTAGTAGCGGGACACTTAGCGAGCAGTACTTC.